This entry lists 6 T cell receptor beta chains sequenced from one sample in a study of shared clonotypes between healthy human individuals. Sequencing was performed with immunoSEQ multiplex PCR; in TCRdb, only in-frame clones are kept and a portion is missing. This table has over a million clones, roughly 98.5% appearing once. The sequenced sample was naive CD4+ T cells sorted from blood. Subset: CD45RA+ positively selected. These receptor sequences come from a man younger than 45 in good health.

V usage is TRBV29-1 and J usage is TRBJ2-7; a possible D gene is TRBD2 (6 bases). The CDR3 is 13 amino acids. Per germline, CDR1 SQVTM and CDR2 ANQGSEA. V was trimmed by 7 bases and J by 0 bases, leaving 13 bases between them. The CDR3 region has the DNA TGCAGCGCCGCCGGGAGCCCCTCCTACGAGCAGTACTTC. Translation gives CSAAGSPSYEQYF.

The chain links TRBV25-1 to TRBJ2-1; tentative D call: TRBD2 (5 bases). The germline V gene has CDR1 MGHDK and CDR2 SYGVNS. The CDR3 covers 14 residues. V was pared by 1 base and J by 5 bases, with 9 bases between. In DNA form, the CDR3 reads TGTGCCAGCAGTGAATCCGGGATTCACAATGAGCAGTTCTTC. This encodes CASSESGIHNEQFF.

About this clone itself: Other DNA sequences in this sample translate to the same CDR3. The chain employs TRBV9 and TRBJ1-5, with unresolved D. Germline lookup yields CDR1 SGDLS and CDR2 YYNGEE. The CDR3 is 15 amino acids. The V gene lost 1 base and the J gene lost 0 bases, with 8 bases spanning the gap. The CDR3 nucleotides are TGTGCCAGCAGCGTAAGCGGGAATAGCAATCAGCCCCAGCATTTT. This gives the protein CASSVSGNSNQPQHF.

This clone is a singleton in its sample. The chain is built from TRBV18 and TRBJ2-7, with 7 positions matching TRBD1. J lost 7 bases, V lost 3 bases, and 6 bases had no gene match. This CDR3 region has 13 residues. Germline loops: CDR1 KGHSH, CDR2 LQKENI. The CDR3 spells CASSPYRGREQYF. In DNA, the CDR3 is TGTGCCAGCTCACCCTACAGGGGTAGGGAGCAGTACTTC.

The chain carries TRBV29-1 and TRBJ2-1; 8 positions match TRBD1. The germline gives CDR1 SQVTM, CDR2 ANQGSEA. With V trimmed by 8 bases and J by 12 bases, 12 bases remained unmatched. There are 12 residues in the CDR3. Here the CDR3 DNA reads TGCAGCATACTTACCGGGACAGGAACGCAGTTCTTC. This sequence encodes CSILTGTGTQFF.

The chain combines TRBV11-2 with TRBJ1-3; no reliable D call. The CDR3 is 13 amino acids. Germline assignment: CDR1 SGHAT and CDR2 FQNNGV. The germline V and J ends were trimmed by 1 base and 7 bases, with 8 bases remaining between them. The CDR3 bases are TGTGCCAGCAGCTTAGGCGGGGATAACACCATATATTTT. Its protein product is CASSLGGDNTIYF.